This paragraph covers one T cell receptor beta chain sequence. This sample was included in a study of blood T cell repertoires in COVID-19. Study-wide context: Whether acute or convalescent, the COVID-19 samples came from the United States, Italy and Spain. Nucleic acid was either cDNA or gDNA, and it came from T cells, B-cell-depleted T cells, or PBMCs.

Authors' analysis steps: Amplification of reference gene primers provided the estimated nucleated cell counts. Profiled with immunoSEQ multiplex PCR; TCRdb holds only in-frame clones, not every one. That table furnishes V, J and clone size, whereas the DNA furnished D and trimming. This table has about 86,000 clones, approximately 83% appearing once. The TCR was taken from a woman of 80 years or more with active or convalescent COVID-19. Material: peripheral blood.

The CDR3 here is CATSDAGQGRRVLQETQYF. DNA of the CDR3: TGTGCCACCAGTGATGCAGGACAGGGGAGGAGAGTGCTCCAAGAGACCCAGTACTTC. The chain employs TRBV24-1 and TRBJ2-5; 9 positions agree with TRBD1. Germline CDR1 and CDR2: KGHDR and SFDVKD. Trimming at V came to 3 bases and at J to 1 base, leaving 14 bases not matched to a gene. This CDR3 comprises 19 residues.